The 27 T cell receptor beta chains below all came from one sample that was sequenced in a study of T-cell reconstitution after alpha-beta-depleted transplantation in children. The study, taken as a whole, reports: Newly produced T cells mostly accounted for T-cell counts and diversity one year post-transplant.

Antigens for these TCRs are unknown. Preparation of the TCRbeta library used unique molecular identifiers. Each CDR3 protein gets one entry after TCRdb re-called the PCR reads with MiXCR. The sample contains some 300,000 distinct CDR3 sequences, almost 8% of which appear only once. This material consisted of peripheral blood, taken 360 days after TCRalphabeta/CD19-depleted stem cell transplant. Receptor source: a female patient aged 2-10 years who had a stem cell transplant for Fanconi anemia, so the T cells may come from the graft donor.

V usage is TRBV6-5 and J usage is TRBJ2-1; D gene uncertain. V lost 4 bases and J lost 6, with 13 bases in between. The CDR3 is 14 residues long. Germline-derived CDR1 and CDR2 are MNHEY and SVGAGI. This chain's CDR3 is CASSFRLNLNEQFF. DNA for the CDR3: TGTGCCAGCAGTTTTAGACTCAACCTCAATGAGCAGTTCTTC.

Details on this clonotype: Possible read error: a much larger clone is one base away. The CDR3: CATSRGNQPQHF. For the CDR3, the DNA is TGTGCCACCAGCAGAGGAAATCAGCCCCAGCATTTT. This sequence joins TRBV15 and TRBJ1-5; no clear D gene. CDR3 length: 12 residues. Trimming shortened V by 1 base and J by 4 bases, and 2 bases separated the two germline ends. CDR1 is LNHNV, CDR2 YYDKDF, per germline (reference sequence). The whole variable domain, filled in from reference TRBV15 and TRBJ1-5, reads DAMVIQNPRYQVTQFGKPVTLSCSQTLNHNVMYWYQQKSSQAPKLLFHYYDKDFNNEADTPDNFQSRRPNTSFCFLDIRSPGLGDTAMYLCATSRGNQPQHFGDGTRLSIL.

This clonotype was detected many times. This chain links TRBV6-1 with TRBJ2-7; 9 bases align to TRBD1. Germline CDR1 is MNHNS and CDR2 is SASEGT. The CDR3 totals 17 residues. V trimming: 6 bases; J trimming: 1 base; junction bases outside the gene matches: 13. The CDR3 here is CASSTRTGDLNSYEQYF. CDR3 coding DNA: TGTGCCAGCAGCACTAGGACAGGGGACCTGAATTCCTACGAGCAGTACTTC.

There are many counts of this clonotype. This chain connects TRBV4-1 to TRBJ1-1; the D gene is possibly TRBD1 (6 bases). Per the germline V gene, CDR1 is MGHRA and CDR2 is YSYEKL. CDR3 length equals 16 residues. Between the trimmed V and J ends, which lost 1 base and 4 bases, there was a span of 16 bases. CDR3 DNA sequence: TGCGCCAGCAGCCAAGCGGTGGGGGCGAGGGGCACTGAAGCTTTCTTT. Its protein product is CASSQAVGARGTEAFF.

This clonotype was picked up a small number of times. V and J are TRBV27 and TRBJ1-1; D remains unclear. The V and J ends lost 9 bases and 10 bases respectively, with 21 bases between them. CDR1 and CDR2 (germline): MNHEY, SMNVEV (reference sequence). The CDR3 sequence is 13 residues long. The DNA for the CDR3 is TGTGCCAGTCAAACCCGGACCGGGCGGGCAGCTTTCTTT. Amino acid sequence: CASQTRTGRAAFF.

This clonotype appeared a few times. The chain is built from TRBV20-1 and TRBJ2-7, with 8 positions matching TRBD1. V shed 6 bases, J shed 0 bases, and the junction held 19 bases outside the gene matches. The CDR3 covers 18 residues. The germline CDR1 and CDR2 sequences are DFQATT and SNEGSKA (reference sequence). CDR3 DNA sequence: TGCAGTGCGATATGGGGACAGGAATTAGGGCAGGACTCCTACGAGCAGTACTTC. Its translation: CSAIWGQELGQDSYEQYF.

This clonotype was detected ten times or more. The chain joins TRBV20-1 to TRBJ2-3; D gene ambiguous. Germline assignment: CDR1 DFQATT and CDR2 SNEGSKA (reference sequence). The ends were cut back, 0 bases at V and 4 bases at J, with 5 bases in the middle. The CDR3 totals 12 residues. CDR3 sequence reads: CSARDMADTQYF. CDR3 coding DNA: TGCAGTGCTAGAGACATGGCAGATACGCAGTATTTT.

This clonotype was recorded a few times. The J gene is TRBJ1-1, the V gene TRBV5-1, with unresolved D. The CDR3 contains 15 residues. Germline CDR1 SGHRS, CDR2 YFSETQ. Deletions cut 1 base from V and 1 base from J, with 11 bases between. In DNA form, the CDR3 reads TGCGCCAGCAGCTTGATGGGCAGCCAGAACACTGAAGCTTTCTTT. This gives the protein CASSLMGSQNTEAFF. Full variable domain (missing parts from reference TRBV5-1 and TRBJ1-1): KAGVTQTPRYLIKTRGQQVTLSCSPISGHRSVSWYQQTPGQGLQFLFEYFSETQRNKGNFPGRFSGRQFSNSRSEMNVSTLELGDSALYLCASSLMGSQNTEAFFGQGTRLTVV.

The table lists this clonotype with a few counts. This chain links TRBV3-1 with TRBJ1-2; the D gene is possibly TRBD1 (5 bases). Germline assignment: CDR1 LGHDT and CDR2 YNNKEL (reference sequence). The CDR3 loop spans 15 amino acids. V was cut by 1 base and J by 5 bases, with 14 bases left in between. CDR3 DNA: TGTGCCAGCAGCCAAGTGGCAGGGTCGGAGTATGGCTACACCTTC. Its protein is CASSQVAGSEYGYTF.

This clonotype was recorded a few times. The chain has TRBV9 and TRBJ1-2; 9 positions agree with TRBD1. Looked up from germline, CDR1 is SGDLS and CDR2 is YYNGEE. The CDR3 length is 15 residues. V trimming: 0 bases; J trimming: 6 bases; junction bases outside the gene matches: 6. The CDR3 reads CASSVEVGTGHGYTF. The CDR3 DNA reads as TGTGCCAGCAGCGTAGAAGTCGGGACAGGGCATGGCTACACCTTC.

The chain employs TRBV20-1 and TRBJ2-3, with D perhaps matching TRBD1 (6 bases). Trimming cost V 1 base and J 1 base, with 15 bases left between them. This CDR3 has 16 residues. Per germline, CDR1 DFQATT and CDR2 SNEGSKA (reference sequence). This CDR3 reads CSARGSNKGGTDTQYF. CDR3 DNA: TGCAGTGCTAGAGGTTCTAACAAGGGGGGCACAGATACGCAGTATTTT.

This rearrangement joins TRBV7-9 to TRBJ2-1, with D perhaps matching TRBD2 (7 bases). Germline V gene lookup returns CDR1 SEHNR and CDR2 FQNEAQ (reference sequence). The CDR3 spans 13 residues. The V gene lost 5 bases and the J gene lost 5 bases, with 10 bases spanning the gap. The CDR3 reads CASSQGRDNEQFF. DNA for the CDR3: TGTGCCAGCAGCCAGGGGAGGGACAATGAGCAGTTCTTC.

This clonotype was observed at least ten times. The chain links TRBV5-1 to TRBJ2-2; 7 bases fit TRBD1. CDR3 length: 16 residues. With V trimmed by 2 bases and J by 3 bases, 7 bases remained unmatched. Germline CDR1 SGHRS, CDR2 YFSETQ. Here the CDR3 DNA reads TGCGCCAGCAGCTTCCTGACAGGGTTTGACACCGGGGAGCTGTTTTTT. Its protein is CASSFLTGFDTGELFF.

A few counts support this clonotype. The chain employs TRBV11-2 and TRBJ1-5; 7 nucleotides line up with TRBD1. The CDR3 has 15 residues. Germline V gene lookup returns CDR1 SGHAT and CDR2 FQNNGV. Trimming at V came to 1 base and at J to 4 bases, leaving 4 bases not matched to a gene. CDR3 coding DNA: TGTGCCAGCAGCTTAGGGGGACAGCTAAATCAGCCCCAGCATTTT. Its translation is CASSLGGQLNQPQHF.

This clonotype was detected many times. This sequence joins TRBV20-1 and TRBJ2-7; weak D call: TRBD1 (6 bases). CDR3 length: 13 amino acids. The V and J ends lost 6 bases and 1 base respectively, with 13 bases between them. CDR1 and CDR2 (germline): DFQATT, SNEGSKA (reference sequence). CDR3 loop: CSARQAWSYEQYF. For the CDR3, the DNA is TGCAGTGCAAGACAGGCTTGGTCCTACGAGCAGTACTTC.

CDR3 bases: TGTGCCAGCAGCCAAGGGGGCGCGCACACTGAAGCTTTCTTT. Amino acid sequence: CASSQGGAHTEAFF. This chain joins TRBV3-1 and TRBJ1-1; tentative D call: TRBD1 (5 bases). Per the germline V gene, CDR1 is LGHDT and CDR2 is YNNKEL (reference sequence). V shed 1 base and J shed 3 bases, with 9 bases lying between them. This CDR3 region has 14 residues.

This clonotype was counted many times. The rearrangement links TRBV28 to TRBJ2-7; D is unclear. Germline V lookup: CDR1 MDHEN, CDR2 SYDVKM. The CDR3 length is 15 residues. Trimming shortened V by 6 bases and J by 7 bases, and 22 bases separated the two germline ends. The CDR3 reads CASSRYQETPGEQYV. The DNA of the CDR3 is TGTGCCAGCAGCCGTTATCAGGAGACACCCGGGGAGCAGTACGTC.

This clonotype was recorded at least ten times. The V gene is TRBV5-1, the J gene TRBJ2-7; unclear D gene. Germline CDR1 is SGHRS and CDR2 is YFSETQ. CDR3 length: 11 residues. Trimming pared 0 bases from V and 4 bases from J, leaving 2 bases between. The CDR3 region has the DNA TGCGCCAGCAGCTTGGAATACGAGCAGTACTTC. This sequence encodes CASSLEYEQYF.

This clonotype has just a few counts. This sequence joins TRBV28 and TRBJ1-2; no firm D call. Germline V gene data show CDR1 as MDHEN and CDR2 as SYDVKM. The CDR3 totals 12 residues. V was trimmed by 6 bases and J by 0 bases, leaving 5 bases between them. Here the CDR3 reads CASRGANYGYTF. The CDR3 region has the DNA TGTGCCAGCAGGGGAGCTAACTATGGCTACACCTTC.

Comment on this clonotype: Given a much more abundant clone one base away, this may be a read error. This chain joins TRBV15 and TRBJ1-6; TRBD1 aligns across 11 bases. This CDR3 is 18 amino acids long. CDR1 and CDR2 from the germline V gene are LNHNV and YYDKDF (reference sequence). The CDR3 DNA reads TGTGCCACCAGCAGAGATCTGGAAGGACAGGGGGCTTTTAGGCCCCTCCGCTTT. Translation: CATSRDLEGQGAFRPLRF.

This clonotype was counted only a few times. The rearrangement uses TRBV6-5 and TRBJ1-2, with D perhaps TRBD1 (6 bases). The V gene's germline CDR1 is MNHEY and CDR2 SVGAGI. The CDR3 is 16 amino acids. V shed 1 base and J shed 1 base, with 13 bases lying between them. This chain's CDR3 is CASSYFGGTSNYGYTF. CDR3 nucleotides: TGTGCCAGCAGTTACTTCGGGGGCACGAGTAACTATGGCTACACCTTC.

This clonotype was found many times. This sequence joins TRBV7-6 and TRBJ2-2, with D perhaps TRBD2 (6 bases). The CDR3 covers 14 residues. Trimming cost V 5 bases and J 5 bases, with 12 bases left between them. CDR1 is SGHVS, CDR2 FNYEAQ, per germline. CDR3 residues: CASSPPAGTGELFF. CDR3 bases: TGTGCCAGCAGCCCCCCGGCGGGAACCGGGGAGCTGTTTTTT.

This clonotype came up many times. The chain uses TRBV5-1 and TRBJ2-3; D gene uncertain. Germline-derived CDR1 and CDR2 are SGHRS and YFSETQ. Trimming left V 1 base short and J 0 bases short, with 9 bases between. The CDR3 contains 15 residues. The CDR3 loop is CASSLLGISTDTQYF. CDR3 in DNA: TGCGCCAGCAGCTTGTTGGGGATTAGCACAGATACGCAGTATTTT.

This clonotype was seen a handful of times. The chain employs TRBV15 and TRBJ2-5; D is uncertain. The CDR3 loop spans 16 amino acids. Per germline, CDR1 LNHNV and CDR2 YYDKDF (reference sequence). Deletions cut 1 base from V and 1 base from J, with 13 bases between. Here the CDR3 reads CATSRVMGGLQETQYF. For the CDR3, the DNA is TGTGCCACCAGCAGAGTTATGGGTGGCCTCCAAGAGACCCAGTACTTC.

The rearrangement uses TRBV18 and TRBJ2-7; 8 bases are a match to TRBD2. Germline V gene data show CDR1 as KGHSH and CDR2 as LQKENI. The J segment lost 2 bases and the V segment lost 4 bases, leaving 4 bases of the junction unmatched. This CDR3 has 14 residues. This CDR3 reads CASSRLAHTYEQYF. In DNA, the CDR3 is TGTGCCAGCTCACGACTAGCGCACACCTACGAGCAGTACTTC.

This chain joins TRBV9 and TRBJ1-1, with D possibly being TRBD1 (6 bases). The CDR3 runs to 18 residues. The V gene's germline CDR1 is SGDLS and CDR2 YYNGEE. V was clipped by 10 bases and J by 1 base, with 29 bases between them. DNA for the CDR3: TGTGCCTTCAGTTTCCCGGGGGCCACCACCAGAAAGAACACTGAAGCTTTCTTT. This codes for CAFSFPGATTRKNTEAFF.

This clonotype occurred many times. The CDR3 here is CASSMIGGSSGANVLTF. The CDR3 DNA reads as TGTGCCAGCAGCATGATTGGGGGGAGCTCTGGGGCCAACGTCCTGACTTTC. The chain has TRBV27 and TRBJ2-6; a weak D match, TRBD2 (6 bases). Germline values: CDR1 MNHEY, CDR2 SMNVEV (reference sequence). V gave up 6 bases and J gave up 0 bases, with 15 bases separating them. This CDR3 has 17 amino acids. Based on the CDR3 plus reference TRBV27 and TRBJ2-6, the full variable domain is EAQVTQNPRYLITVTGKKLTVTCSQNMNHEYMSWYRQDPGLGLRQIYYSMNVEVTDKGDVPEGYKVSRKEKRNFPLILESPSPNQTSLYFCASSMIGGSSGANVLTFGAGSRLTVL.